This T cell receptor (beta chain) is drawn from a study of early T cells in non-severe SARS-CoV-2 infection. Overall study context: Unsorted whole blood bulk RNA was sequenced, with unpaired chains. Study findings and constraints: Reliance on VDJdb matching favored anti-spike CD8 responses; private and CD4 specificities were missed.

Individual cDNA molecules were tagged with unique molecular identifiers. In TCRdb, the 5' RACE reads were re-called with MiXCR into one record per CDR3 protein. The sample has 99,000 or so distinct CDR3 sequences, 16% seen once. In its sample, this clonotype was seen a few times. Its antigen is unknown. The ends were cut back, 5 bases at V and 0 bases at J, with 14 bases in the middle. The CDR3 extends over 17 amino acids. Germline CDR1 and CDR2: SGHTA and FQGNSA. The receptor was isolated from an adult who was a healthcare worker with PCR-confirmed SARS-CoV-2 infection or an uninfected control (not recorded which). The V gene is TRBV7-2, the J gene TRBJ2-6, with D possibly TRBD1 on 6 matching bases. Material for sequencing was whole blood. The CDR3: CASSRTGTSSGANVLTF. The CDR3 DNA sequence: TGTGCCAGCAGCCGGACCGGGACATCCTCTGGGGCCAACGTCCTGACTTTC.